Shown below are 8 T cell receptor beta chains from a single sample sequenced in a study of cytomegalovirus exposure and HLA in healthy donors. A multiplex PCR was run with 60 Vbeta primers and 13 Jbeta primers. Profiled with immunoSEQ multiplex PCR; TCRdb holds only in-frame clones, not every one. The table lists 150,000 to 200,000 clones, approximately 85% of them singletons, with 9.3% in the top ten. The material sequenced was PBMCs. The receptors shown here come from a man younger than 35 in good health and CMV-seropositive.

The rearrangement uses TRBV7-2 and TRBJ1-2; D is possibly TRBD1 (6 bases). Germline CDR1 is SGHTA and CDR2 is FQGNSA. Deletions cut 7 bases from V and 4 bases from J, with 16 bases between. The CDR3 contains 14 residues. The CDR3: CASNSIRGIYGYTF. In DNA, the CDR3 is TGTGCCAGCAACTCCATCAGGGGTATCTATGGCTACACCTTC. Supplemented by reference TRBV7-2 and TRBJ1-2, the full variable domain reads GAGVSQSPSNKVTEKGKDVELRCDPISGHTALYWYRQSLGQGLEFLIYFQGNSAPDKSGLPSDRFSAERTGGSVSTLTIQRTQQEDSAVYLCASNSIRGIYGYTFGSGTRLTVV.

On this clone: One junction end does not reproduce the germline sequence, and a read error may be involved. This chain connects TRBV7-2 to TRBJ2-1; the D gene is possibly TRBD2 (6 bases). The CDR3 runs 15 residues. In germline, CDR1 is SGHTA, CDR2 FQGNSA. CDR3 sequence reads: CASSLARDSNNEQFF. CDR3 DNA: TGTGCCAGCAGCTTAGCGCGGGACTCCAACAATGAGCAGTTCTTC.

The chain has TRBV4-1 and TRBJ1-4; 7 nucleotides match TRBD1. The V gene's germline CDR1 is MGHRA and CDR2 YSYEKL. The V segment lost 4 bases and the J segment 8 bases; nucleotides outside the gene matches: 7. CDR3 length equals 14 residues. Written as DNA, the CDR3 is TGCGCCAGCAGCCGAGGACAGGTTGAAGAAAAACTGTTTTTT. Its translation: CASSRGQVEEKLFF.

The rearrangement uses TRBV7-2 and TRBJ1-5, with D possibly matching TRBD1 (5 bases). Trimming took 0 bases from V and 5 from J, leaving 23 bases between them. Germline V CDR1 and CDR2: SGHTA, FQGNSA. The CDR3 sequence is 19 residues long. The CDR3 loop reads CASSLAPWQGRVPYQPQHF. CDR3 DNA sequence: TGTGCCAGCAGCTTAGCCCCGTGGCAGGGAAGGGTCCCTTATCAGCCCCAGCATTTT.

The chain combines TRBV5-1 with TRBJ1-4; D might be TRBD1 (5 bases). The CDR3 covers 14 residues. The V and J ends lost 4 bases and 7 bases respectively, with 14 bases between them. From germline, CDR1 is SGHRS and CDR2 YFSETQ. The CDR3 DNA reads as TGCGCCAGCAGCCCAGGGATGAGCCTTGAAAAACTGTTTTTT. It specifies CASSPGMSLEKLFF.

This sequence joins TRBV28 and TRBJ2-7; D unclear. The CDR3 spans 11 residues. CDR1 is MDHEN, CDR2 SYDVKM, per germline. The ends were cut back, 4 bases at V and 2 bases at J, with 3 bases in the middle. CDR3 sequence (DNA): TGTGCCAGCAGTTCCACCTACGAGCAGTACTTC. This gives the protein CASSSTYEQYF. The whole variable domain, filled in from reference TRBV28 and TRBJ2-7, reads DVKVTQSSRYLVKRTGEKVFLECVQDMDHENMFWYRQDPGLGLRLIYFSYDVKMKEKGDIPEGYSVSREKKERFSLILESASTNQTSMYLCASSSTYEQYFGPGTRLTVT.

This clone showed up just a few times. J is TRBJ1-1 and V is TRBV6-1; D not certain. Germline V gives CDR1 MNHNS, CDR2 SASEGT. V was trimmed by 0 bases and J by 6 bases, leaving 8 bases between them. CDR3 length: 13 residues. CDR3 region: CASSEARSSEAFF. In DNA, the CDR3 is TGTGCCAGCAGTGAAGCGAGATCGTCTGAAGCTTTCTTT.

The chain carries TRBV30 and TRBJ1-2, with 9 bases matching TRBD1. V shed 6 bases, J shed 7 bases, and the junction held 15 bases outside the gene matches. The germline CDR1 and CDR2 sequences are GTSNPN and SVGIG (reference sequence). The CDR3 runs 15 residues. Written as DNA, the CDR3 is TGTGCCTGCACCTCGGGACAGGGTCCCCTTCTTGGCTACACCTTC. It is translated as CACTSGQGPLLGYTF.